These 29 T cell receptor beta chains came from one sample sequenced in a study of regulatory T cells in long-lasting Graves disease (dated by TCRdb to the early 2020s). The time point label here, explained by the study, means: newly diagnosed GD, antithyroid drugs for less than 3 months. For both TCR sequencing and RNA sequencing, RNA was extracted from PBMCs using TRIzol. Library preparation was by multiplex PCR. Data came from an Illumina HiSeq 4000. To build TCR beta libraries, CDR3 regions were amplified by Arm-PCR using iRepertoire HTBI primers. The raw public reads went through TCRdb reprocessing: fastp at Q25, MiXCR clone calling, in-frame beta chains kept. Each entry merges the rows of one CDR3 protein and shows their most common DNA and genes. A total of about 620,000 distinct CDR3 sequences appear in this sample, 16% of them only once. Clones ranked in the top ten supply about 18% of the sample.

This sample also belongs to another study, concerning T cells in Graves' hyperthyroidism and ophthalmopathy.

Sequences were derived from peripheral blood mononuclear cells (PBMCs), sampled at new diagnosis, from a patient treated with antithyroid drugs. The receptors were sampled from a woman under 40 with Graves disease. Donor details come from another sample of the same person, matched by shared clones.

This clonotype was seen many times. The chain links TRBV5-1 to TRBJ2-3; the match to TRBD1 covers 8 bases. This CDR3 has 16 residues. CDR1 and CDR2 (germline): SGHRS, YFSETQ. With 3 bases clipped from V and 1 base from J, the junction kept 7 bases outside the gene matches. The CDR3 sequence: CASSSKPGQGTDTQYF. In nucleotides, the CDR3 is TGCGCCAGCAGCTCTAAACCGGGACAGGGCACAGATACGCAGTATTTT. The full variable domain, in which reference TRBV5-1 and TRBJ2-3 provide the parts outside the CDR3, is KAGVTQTPRYLIKTRGQQVTLSCSPISGHRSVSWYQQTPGQGLQFLFEYFSETQRNKGNFPGRFSGRQFSNSRSEMNVSTLELGDSALYLCASSSKPGQGTDTQYFGPGTRLTVL.

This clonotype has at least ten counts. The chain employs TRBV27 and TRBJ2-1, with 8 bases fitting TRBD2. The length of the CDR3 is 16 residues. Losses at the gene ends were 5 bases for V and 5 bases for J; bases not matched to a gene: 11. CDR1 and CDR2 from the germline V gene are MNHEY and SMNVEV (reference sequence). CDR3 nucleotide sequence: TGTGCCAGCAGTCCTGCAATAGCGGGACTAAACAATGAGCAGTTCTTC. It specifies CASSPAIAGLNNEQFF.

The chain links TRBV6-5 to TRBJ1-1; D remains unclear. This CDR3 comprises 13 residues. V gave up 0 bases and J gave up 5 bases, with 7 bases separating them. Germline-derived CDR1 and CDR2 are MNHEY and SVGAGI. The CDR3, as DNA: TGTGCCAGCAGTTACTCCGCCGGTACTGAAGCTTTCTTT. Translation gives CASSYSAGTEAFF.

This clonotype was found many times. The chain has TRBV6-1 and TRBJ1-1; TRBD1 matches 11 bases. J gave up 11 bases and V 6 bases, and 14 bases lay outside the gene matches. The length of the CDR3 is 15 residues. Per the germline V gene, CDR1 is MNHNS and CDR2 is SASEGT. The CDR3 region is CASRRGTGGFNLAFF. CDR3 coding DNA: TGTGCCAGCAGGAGGGGGACAGGGGGGTTTAATCTGGCTTTCTTT.

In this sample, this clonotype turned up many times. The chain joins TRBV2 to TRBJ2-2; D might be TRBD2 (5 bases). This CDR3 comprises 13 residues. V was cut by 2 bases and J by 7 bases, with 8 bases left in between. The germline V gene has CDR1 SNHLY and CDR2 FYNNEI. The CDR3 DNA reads TGTGCCAGCAGTGAAAGCGGTTTCGGGGAGCTGTTTTTT. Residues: CASSESGFGELFF.

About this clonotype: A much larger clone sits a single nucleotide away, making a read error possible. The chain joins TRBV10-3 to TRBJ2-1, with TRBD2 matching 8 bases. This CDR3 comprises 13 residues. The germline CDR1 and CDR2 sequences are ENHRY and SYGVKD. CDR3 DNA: TGTGCCATCAGTGAACTAGCGGAGAATGAGCGGTTCTTC. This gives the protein CAISELAENERFF.

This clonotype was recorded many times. Here the CDR3 DNA reads TGTGCCAGCAGTCCAGGGTGGGAGCCCCAGCATTTT. Amino acids: CASSPGWEPQHF. V and J are TRBV27 and TRBJ1-5; maybe TRBD1 (5 bases). The germline V gene encodes CDR1 MNHEY and CDR2 SMNVEV (reference sequence). Trimming shortened V by 5 bases and J by 8 bases, and 10 bases separated the two germline ends. The length of the CDR3 is 12 residues.

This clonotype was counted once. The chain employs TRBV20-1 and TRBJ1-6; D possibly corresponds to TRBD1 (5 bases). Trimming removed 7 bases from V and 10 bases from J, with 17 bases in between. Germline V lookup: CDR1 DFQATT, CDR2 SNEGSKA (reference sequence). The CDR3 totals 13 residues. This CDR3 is CSDRSDMGSPLHF. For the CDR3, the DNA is TGCAGTGACAGGTCGGACATGGGGTCACCCCTCCACTTT.

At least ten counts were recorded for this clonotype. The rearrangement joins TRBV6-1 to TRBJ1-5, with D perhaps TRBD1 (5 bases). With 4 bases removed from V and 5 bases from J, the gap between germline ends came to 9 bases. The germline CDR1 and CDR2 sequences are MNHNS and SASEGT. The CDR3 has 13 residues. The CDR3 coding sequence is TGTGCCAGCAGTGGGACACTGGATCAGCCCCAGCATTTT. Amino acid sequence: CASSGTLDQPQHF.

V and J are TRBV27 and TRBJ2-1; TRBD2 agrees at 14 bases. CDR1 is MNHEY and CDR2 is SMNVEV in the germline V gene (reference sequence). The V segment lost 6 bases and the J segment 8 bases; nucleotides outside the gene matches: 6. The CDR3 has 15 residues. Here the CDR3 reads CASSMGLAGVHEQFF. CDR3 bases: TGTGCCAGCAGCATGGGACTAGCGGGAGTTCATGAGCAGTTCTTC.

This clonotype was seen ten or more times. The CDR3 here is CASSKPGQGAYNEQFF. In DNA, the CDR3 is TGTGCCAGCAGTAAACCGGGACAGGGGGCCTACAATGAGCAGTTCTTC. The J gene is TRBJ2-1, the V gene TRBV28; 11 positions match TRBD1. CDR3 length: 16 residues. The J segment lost 2 bases and the V segment lost 5 bases, leaving 5 bases of the junction unmatched. CDR1 is MDHEN and CDR2 is SYDVKM in the germline V gene.

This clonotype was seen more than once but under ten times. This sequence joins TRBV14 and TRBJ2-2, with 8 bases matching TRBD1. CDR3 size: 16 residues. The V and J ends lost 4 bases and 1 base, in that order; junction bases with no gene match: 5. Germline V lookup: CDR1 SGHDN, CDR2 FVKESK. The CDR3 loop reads CASSRWTGKNTGELFF. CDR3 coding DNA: TGTGCCAGCAGCCGTTGGACAGGGAAGAACACCGGGGAGCTGTTTTTT. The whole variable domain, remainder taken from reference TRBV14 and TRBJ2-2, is EAGVTQFPSHSVIEKGQTVTLRCDPISGHDNLYWYRRVMGKEIKFLLHFVKESKQDESGMPNNRFLAERTGGTYSTLKVQPAELEDSGVYFCASSRWTGKNTGELFFGEGSRLTVL.

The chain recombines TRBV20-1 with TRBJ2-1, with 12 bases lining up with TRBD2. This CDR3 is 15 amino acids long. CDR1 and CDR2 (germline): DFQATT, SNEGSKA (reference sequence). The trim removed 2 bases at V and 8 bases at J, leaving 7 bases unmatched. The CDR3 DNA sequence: TGCAGTGCTAGACTACTAGCGGGGGGAGGTTATGAGCAGTTCTTC. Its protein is CSARLLAGGGYEQFF.

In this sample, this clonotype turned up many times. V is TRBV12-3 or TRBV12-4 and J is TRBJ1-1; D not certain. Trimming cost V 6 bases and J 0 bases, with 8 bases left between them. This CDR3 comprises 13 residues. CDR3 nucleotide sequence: TGTGCCAGCAGCCCCAACATGAACACTGAAGCTTTCTTT. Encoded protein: CASSPNMNTEAFF.

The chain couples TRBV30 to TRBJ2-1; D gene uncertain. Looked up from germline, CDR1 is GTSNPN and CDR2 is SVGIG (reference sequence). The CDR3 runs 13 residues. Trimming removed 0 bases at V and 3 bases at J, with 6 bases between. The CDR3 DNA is TGTGCCTGGAGTGTAGACCGCTACAATGAGCAGTTCTTC. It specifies CAWSVDRYNEQFF.

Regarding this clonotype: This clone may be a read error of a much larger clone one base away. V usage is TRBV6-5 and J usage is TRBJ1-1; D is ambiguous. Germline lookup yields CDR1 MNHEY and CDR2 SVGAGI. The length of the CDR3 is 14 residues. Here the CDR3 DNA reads TGTGTCAGCAGCTCTCTCGGACGGAACACTGAAGCTTTCTTT. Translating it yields CVSSSLGRNTEAFF.

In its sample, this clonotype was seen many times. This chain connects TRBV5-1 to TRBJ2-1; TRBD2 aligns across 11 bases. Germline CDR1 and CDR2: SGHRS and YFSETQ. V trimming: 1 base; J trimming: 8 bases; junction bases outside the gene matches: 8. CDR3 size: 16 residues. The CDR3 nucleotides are TGCGCCAGCAGCTTGCGTATAACTAGCGGGAGTCATGAGCAGTTCTTC. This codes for CASSLRITSGSHEQFF. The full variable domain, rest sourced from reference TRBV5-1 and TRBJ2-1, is KAGVTQTPRYLIKTRGQQVTLSCSPISGHRSVSWYQQTPGQGLQFLFEYFSETQRNKGNFPGRFSGRQFSNSRSEMNVSTLELGDSALYLCASSLRITSGSHEQFFGPGTRLTVL.

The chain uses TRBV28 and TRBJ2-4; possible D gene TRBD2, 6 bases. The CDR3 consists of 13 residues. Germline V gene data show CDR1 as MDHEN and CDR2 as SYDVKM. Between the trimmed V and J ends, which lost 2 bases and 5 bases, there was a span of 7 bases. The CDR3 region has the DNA TGTGCCAGCAGTTTACCGGGAGAAAACATTCAGTACTTC. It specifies CASSLPGENIQYF.

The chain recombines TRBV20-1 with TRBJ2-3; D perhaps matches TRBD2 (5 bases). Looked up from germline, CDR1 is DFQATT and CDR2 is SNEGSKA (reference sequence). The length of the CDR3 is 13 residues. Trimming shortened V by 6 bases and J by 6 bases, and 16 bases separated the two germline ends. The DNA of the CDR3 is TGCAGTGCCATCCCACCGAGGGAGGATACGCAGTATTTT. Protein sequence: CSAIPPREDTQYF.

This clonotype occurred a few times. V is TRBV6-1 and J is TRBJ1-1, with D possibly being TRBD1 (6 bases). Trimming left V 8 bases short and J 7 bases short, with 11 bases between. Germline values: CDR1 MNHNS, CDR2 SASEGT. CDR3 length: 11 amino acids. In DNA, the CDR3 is TGTGCCAGCCTGGGGGGCCGTGAAGCTTTCTTT. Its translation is CASLGGREAFF.

CDR3 sequence reads: CASSQVGNQNEQFF. For the CDR3, the DNA is TGTGCCAGCAGCCAAGTCGGGAATCAGAATGAGCAGTTCTTC. The rearrangement uses TRBV3-1 and TRBJ2-1, with D possibly TRBD2 on 5 matching bases. The V gene's germline CDR1 is LGHDT and CDR2 YNNKEL (reference sequence). CDR3 length equals 14 residues. With 1 base removed from V and 7 bases from J, the gap between germline ends came to 11 bases.

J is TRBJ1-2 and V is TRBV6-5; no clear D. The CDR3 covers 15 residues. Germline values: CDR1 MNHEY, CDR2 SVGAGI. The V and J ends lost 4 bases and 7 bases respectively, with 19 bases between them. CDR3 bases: TGTGCCAGCAGTTTCTCCAATGGGATTCGCAGTGGCTACACCTTC. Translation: CASSFSNGIRSGYTF.

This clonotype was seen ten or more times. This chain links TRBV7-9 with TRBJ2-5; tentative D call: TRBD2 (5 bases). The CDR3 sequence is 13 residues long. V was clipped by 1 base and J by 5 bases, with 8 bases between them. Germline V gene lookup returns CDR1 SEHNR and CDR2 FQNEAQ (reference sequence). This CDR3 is CASSLDSGETQYF. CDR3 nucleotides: TGTGCCAGCAGCTTAGATTCGGGGGAGACCCAGTACTTC.

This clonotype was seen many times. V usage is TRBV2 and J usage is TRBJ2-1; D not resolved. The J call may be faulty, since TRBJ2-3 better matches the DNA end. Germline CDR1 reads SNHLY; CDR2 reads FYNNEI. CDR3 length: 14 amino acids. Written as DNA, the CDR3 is TGTGCCAGCAGTGAAAACCCGGCCTCGTATACGCAGTATTTT. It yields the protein CASSENPASYTQYF.

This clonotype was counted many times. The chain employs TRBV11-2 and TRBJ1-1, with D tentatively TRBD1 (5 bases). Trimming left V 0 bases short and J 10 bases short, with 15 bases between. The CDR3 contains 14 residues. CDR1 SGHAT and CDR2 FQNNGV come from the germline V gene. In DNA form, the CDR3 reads TGTGCCAGCAGCTTAGATCCTGTAGAAGGGGCAGCTTTCTTT. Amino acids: CASSLDPVEGAAFF.

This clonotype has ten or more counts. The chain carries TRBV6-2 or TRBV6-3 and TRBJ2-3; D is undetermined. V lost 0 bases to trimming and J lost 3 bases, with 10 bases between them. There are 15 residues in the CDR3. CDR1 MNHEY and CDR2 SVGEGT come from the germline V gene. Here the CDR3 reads CASSYSNWATDTQYF. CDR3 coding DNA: TGTGCCAGCAGTTACTCGAACTGGGCTACAGATACGCAGTATTTT.

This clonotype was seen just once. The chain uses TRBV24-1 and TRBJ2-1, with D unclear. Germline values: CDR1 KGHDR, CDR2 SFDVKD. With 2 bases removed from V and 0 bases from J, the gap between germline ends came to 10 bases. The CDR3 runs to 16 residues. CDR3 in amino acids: CATSDSGRRSYNEQFF. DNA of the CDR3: TGTGCCACCAGTGATTCGGGCAGGCGCTCCTACAATGAGCAGTTCTTC.

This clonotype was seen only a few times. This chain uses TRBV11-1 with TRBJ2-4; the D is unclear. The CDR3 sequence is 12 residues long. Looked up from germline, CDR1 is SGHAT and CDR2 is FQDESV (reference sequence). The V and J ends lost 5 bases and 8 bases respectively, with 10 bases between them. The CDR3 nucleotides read TGTGCCAGCAGCAACTCCGTAGACATTCAGTACTTC. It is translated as CASSNSVDIQYF.

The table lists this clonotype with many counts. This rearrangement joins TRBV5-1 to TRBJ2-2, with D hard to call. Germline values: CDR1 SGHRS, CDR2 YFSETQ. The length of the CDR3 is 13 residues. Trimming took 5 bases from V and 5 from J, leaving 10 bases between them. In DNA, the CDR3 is TGCGCCAGCAGGCCGCGCGAAACCGGGGAGCTGTTTTTT. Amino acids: CASRPRETGELFF.